What follows is one TCR beta chain and its context. Patients in Seattle were enrolled during active infection, then followed longitudinally. The data originate from a study of blood T cell repertoires in COVID-19. Germline values: CDR1 MGHRA, CDR2 YSYEKL. The V gene lost 1 base and the J gene lost 4 bases, with 22 bases spanning the gap. The CDR3 extends over 18 amino acids. Using immunoSEQ multiplex PCR, the repertoire was profiled, and TCRdb retains in-frame clones only, with some absent. The data show about 420,000 clones, with approximately 90% seen just once and about 0.91% held by the top ten. The material sequenced was peripheral blood. This chain links TRBV4-1 with TRBJ1-1, with a weak D call TRBD1 (5 bases). The sequence derives from a young man with COVID-19, enrolled during active disease. CDR3 sequence: CASSQVFPQRAGGTEAFF. In nucleotides, the CDR3 is TGCGCCAGCAGCCAAGTCTTCCCCCAGCGGGCTGGGGGCACTGAAGCTTTCTTT.